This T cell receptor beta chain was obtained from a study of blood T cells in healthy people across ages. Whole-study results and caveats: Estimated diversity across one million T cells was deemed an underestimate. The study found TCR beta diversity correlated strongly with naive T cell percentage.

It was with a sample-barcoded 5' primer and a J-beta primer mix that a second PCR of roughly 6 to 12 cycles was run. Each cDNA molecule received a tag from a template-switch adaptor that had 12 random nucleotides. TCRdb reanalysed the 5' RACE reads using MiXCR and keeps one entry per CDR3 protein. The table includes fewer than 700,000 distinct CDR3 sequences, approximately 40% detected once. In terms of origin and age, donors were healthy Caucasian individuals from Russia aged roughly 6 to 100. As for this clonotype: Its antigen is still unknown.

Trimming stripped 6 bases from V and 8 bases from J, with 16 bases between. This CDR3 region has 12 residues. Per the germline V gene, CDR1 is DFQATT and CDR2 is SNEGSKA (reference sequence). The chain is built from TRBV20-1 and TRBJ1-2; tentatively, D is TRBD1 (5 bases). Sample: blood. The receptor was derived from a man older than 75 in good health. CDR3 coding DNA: TGCAGTGCCGAAGACAGCGTGAGGGGCTACACCTTC. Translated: CSAEDSVRGYTF.